These T cell receptor beta chains were read from a single sample in a study of blood T cell repertoires in COVID-19. TCRdb's table, derived via immunoSEQ multiplex PCR, lists solely in-frame clones and lacks some. The sample comprises 80,000 or so clones, approximately 89% of which are singletons, and roughly 2.3% rests with the top ten. What was sequenced was peripheral blood. Receptor source: a man over 45 with acute or convalescent COVID-19. Both conserved end residues are part of each CDR3. Some rows mark clone size as missing; the rest say once, few, many or name a class of expanded clone.

>NA|TRBV6-5|TRBJ1-2
CASRSGQAQNYGYTF
>NA|TRBV14|TRBJ1-1
CASSQDLGVVTEAFF
>NA|TRBV7-2|TRBJ2-3
CASSVTSGVSTDTQYF
>NA|TRBV18|TRBJ2-2
CASSPRERGGAGELFF
>NA|TRBV5-4|TRBJ2-2
CASSPDIGNTGELFF
>NA|TRBV12-5|TRBJ2-3
CASGLGEVPDTQYF
>few|TRBV6-2/TRBV6-3|TRBJ1-5
CASSSFEHQPQHF
>NA|TRBV4-3|TRBJ2-1
CASSHRLSYNEQFF
>NA|TRBV28|TRBJ2-2
CASSLDRGPGETGELFF
>NA|TRBV6-6|TRBJ1-5
CASSYSRDQPQHF
>NA|TRBV19|TRBJ1-1
CASSIDYQVRTEAFF
>NA|TRBV5-1|TRBJ1-2
CASSLDQTNYGYTF
>NA|TRBV2|TRBJ2-1
CASRASVYNGQFF
>NA|TRBV19|TRBJ1-4
CASRRENEKLFF
>NA|TRBV12-3/TRBV12-4|TRBJ2-1
CASGRVGNEQFF
>NA|TRBV5-4|TRBJ1-5
CASSLGIGRVGTSNQPQHF
>NA|TRBV7-2|TRBJ1-2
CASSLGGSASTNYGYTF
>NA|TRBV2|TRBJ2-2
CASSEGTFGELFF
>NA|TRBV6-1|TRBJ1-2
CASSDQAPAGYTF
>NA|TRBV28|TRBJ2-7
CASRPGQATYEQYF
>NA|TRBV7-8|TRBJ2-5
CASSLGVGQETQYF
>few|TRBV7-3|TRBJ2-2
CASSEGLALTGELFF